This T cell receptor beta chain was recovered during a study of shared clonotypes between healthy human individuals. Trimming took 1 base from V and 7 from J, leaving 12 bases between them. Germline loops: CDR1 SEHNR, CDR2 FQNEAQ (reference sequence). This CDR3 contains 14 residues. Generated by immunoSEQ multiplex PCR, the TCRdb table keeps only in-frame clones and is missing some. In the table there are approximately 2.4 million clones, around 95% of which are singletons. The chain carries TRBV7-9 and TRBJ2-3; TRBD1 might be the D (6 bases). The specimen was naive CD4+ T cells sorted from blood. Subset described: CD45RA+ positively selected. This clonotype was sampled from a man younger than 35 in good health. The CDR3 spells CASSLGLQGNTQYF. The CDR3 coding sequence is TGTGCCAGCAGCTTAGGCCTACAGGGAAATACGCAGTATTTT.